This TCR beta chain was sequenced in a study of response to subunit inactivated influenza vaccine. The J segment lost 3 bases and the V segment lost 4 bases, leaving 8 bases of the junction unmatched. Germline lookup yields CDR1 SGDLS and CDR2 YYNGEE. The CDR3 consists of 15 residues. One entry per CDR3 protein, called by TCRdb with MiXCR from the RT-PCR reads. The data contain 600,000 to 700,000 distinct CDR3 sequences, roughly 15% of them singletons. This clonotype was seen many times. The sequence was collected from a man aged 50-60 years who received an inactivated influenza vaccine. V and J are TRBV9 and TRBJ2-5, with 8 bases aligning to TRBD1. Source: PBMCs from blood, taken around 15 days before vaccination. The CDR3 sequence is CASSLTGGWEETQYF. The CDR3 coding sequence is TGTGCCAGCAGCCTTACAGGGGGTTGGGAAGAGACCCAGTACTTC.